This T cell receptor beta chain stems from a study of blood T cell repertoires in COVID-19. Study at large: COVID-19 samples from acute and convalescent phases originated in the United States, Italy and Spain. Sample material is recorded as cDNA or gDNA derived from T cells, B-cell-depleted T cells, or PBMCs.

Original analysis: Reference gene primer amplification in the assay estimated nucleated cell counts. Sequencing was performed with immunoSEQ multiplex PCR; in TCRdb, only in-frame clones are kept and a portion is missing. V, J and clone size are taken as reported in that table, and D and trimming were inferred from the DNA itself. Here the sample spans over 200,000 clones, about 86% being singletons. Losses at the gene ends were 7 bases for V and 2 bases for J; bases not matched to a gene: 7. This CDR3 has 14 residues. Germline V lookup: CDR1 WSHSY, CDR2 SAAADI. The sequence was obtained from a man of 80 years or more with acute or convalescent COVID-19. J is TRBJ2-5 and V is TRBV10-2, with 7 nucleotides matching TRBD2. Sequenced input: peripheral blood. The DNA for the CDR3 is TGCGCCAGCAAGAGACCAGCGGGACAAGAGACCCAGTACTTC. Encoded protein: CASKRPAGQETQYF.